These 29 T cell receptor beta chains share one sample of origin, sequenced in a study of T cell repertoires in cytomegalovirus infection. One entry per CDR3 protein, called by TCRdb with MiXCR from the reads. The sample contains approximately 350,000 distinct CDR3 sequences, about 34% of which appear only once. These TCRs' antigens remain unknown. Sequenced here: cultured PBMCs, sampled from culture after CMV antigen stimulation. All receptors come from a human donor in good health (CMV status not recorded). Some clones in this sample may be carry-over from other donors' samples.

This clonotype was recorded a few times. This chain joins TRBV11-2 and TRBJ2-1; D perhaps matches TRBD2 (6 bases). V was trimmed by 5 bases and J by 8 bases, leaving 16 bases between them. The CDR3 loop spans 14 amino acids. Germline V gene lookup returns CDR1 SGHAT and CDR2 FQNNGV. The CDR3 here is CASSKKGGIDEQFF. The CDR3 nucleotides read TGTGCCAGCAGCAAAAAGGGCGGGATCGATGAGCAGTTCTTC.

This rearrangement joins TRBV19 to TRBJ1-5; the D gene is possibly TRBD1 (6 bases). The CDR3 runs to 16 residues. The germline V gene encodes CDR1 LNHDA and CDR2 SQIVND (reference sequence). V lost 8 bases and J 2 bases, leaving 19 bases between the germline ends. The CDR3: CASRTSRGTGNQPQHF. The CDR3 region has the DNA TGTGCCAGTCGAACTTCCAGGGGAACCGGCAATCAGCCCCAGCATTTT.

This clonotype was counted only a few times. The chain couples TRBV4-3 to TRBJ1-1; D may be TRBD1 (6 bases). This CDR3 is 17 amino acids long. Germline V gene data show CDR1 as LGHNA and CDR2 as YSLEER. Trimming took off 0 bases at V and 1 base at J, with 15 bases between the two ends. Here the CDR3 reads CASSQDPGGRGNTEAFF. Written as DNA, the CDR3 is TGCGCCAGCAGCCAAGATCCTGGGGGCAGGGGGAACACTGAAGCTTTCTTT.

Only one count was recorded for this clonotype. This chain joins TRBV19 and TRBJ2-1; TRBD2 agrees at 7 bases. Germline CDR1 and CDR2: LNHDA and SQIVND (reference sequence). V shed 8 bases, J shed 4 bases, and the junction held 8 bases outside the gene matches. The CDR3 contains 14 residues. CDR3 loop: CASQTSSYYNEQFF. The CDR3 DNA follows: TGTGCCAGTCAGACTAGCAGCTATTACAATGAGCAGTTCTTC.

The V and J genes are TRBV28 and TRBJ2-7; tentatively, D is TRBD1 (6 bases). This CDR3 contains 14 residues. V lost 5 bases, J lost 3 bases, and 14 bases lay in between. Germline lookup yields CDR1 MDHEN and CDR2 SYDVKM. The CDR3, as DNA: TGTGCCAGCAGTCCCCCCCCAGGGGACTACGAGCAGTACTTC. This gives the protein CASSPPPGDYEQYF.

In its sample, this clonotype was seen a few times. J is TRBJ2-6 and V is TRBV15; weak D call: TRBD2 (5 bases). Per germline, CDR1 LNHNV and CDR2 YYDKDF (reference sequence). V dropped 8 bases and J dropped 4 bases, with 18 bases sitting between them. The CDR3 has 16 amino acids. As DNA, the CDR3 is TGTGCCACCGCAAGAGGGAACCCGTGGGGGGCCAACGTCCTGACTTTC. This codes for CATARGNPWGANVLTF.

V and J are TRBV7-6 and TRBJ2-3; D unclear. The V gene lost 5 bases and the J gene lost 1 base, with 16 bases spanning the gap. The germline CDR1 and CDR2 sequences are SGHVS and FNYEAQ. This CDR3 is 16 amino acids long. The CDR3 here is CASSEINAVRTDTQYF. CDR3 DNA: TGTGCCAGCAGCGAGATTAATGCGGTGCGCACAGATACGCAGTATTTT. Variable domain in full (rest from reference TRBV7-6 and TRBJ2-3): GAGVSQSPRYKVTKRGQDVALRCDPISGHVSLYWYRQALGQGPEFLTYFNYEAQQDKSGLPNDRFSAERPEGSISTLTIQRTEQRDSAMYRCASSEINAVRTDTQYFGPGTRLTVL.

Comments on this clonotype: The junction shows a germline mismatch at one end, possibly a read error. The rearrangement links TRBV6-2 or TRBV6-3 to TRBJ2-1; tentatively, D is TRBD2 (5 bases). The CDR3 totals 14 residues. Germline loops: CDR1 MNHEY, CDR2 SVGEGT. In DNA form, the CDR3 reads TGTGGCAGCAGTTATCCCGGGGTACGCAATGAGCAGTTCTTC. Protein: CGSSYPGVRNEQFF.

The chain couples TRBV6-2 or TRBV6-3 to TRBJ2-3, with D possibly being TRBD2 (5 bases). The CDR3 is made up of 11 amino acids. Germline V gene lookup returns CDR1 MNHEY and CDR2 SVGEGT. Trimming left V 8 bases short and J 9 bases short, with 12 bases between. The CDR3 reads CASSAPGTQYF. CDR3 sequence (DNA): TGTGCCAGCTCTGCCCCGGGGACGCAGTATTTT.

This clonotype turned up a few times. The chain links TRBV6-5 to TRBJ2-5; weak D call: TRBD1 (6 bases). Trimming left V 6 bases short and J 4 bases short, with 12 bases between. CDR1 MNHEY and CDR2 SVGAGI come from the germline V gene. This CDR3 has 13 residues. This chain's CDR3 is CASSQQGTETQYF. CDR3 sequence (DNA): TGTGCCAGCAGCCAACAGGGAACAGAGACCCAGTACTTC.

The chain combines TRBV12-3 or TRBV12-4 with TRBJ1-6; a weak D match, TRBD1 (6 bases). This CDR3 is 14 amino acids long. The ends were cut back, 3 bases at V and 4 bases at J, with 7 bases in the middle. In nucleotides, the CDR3 is TGTGCCAGCAGTTTCCAGGGGTATAATTCACCCCTCCACTTT. Encoded protein: CASSFQGYNSPLHF.

The chain has TRBV15 and TRBJ2-3, with 9 bases aligning to TRBD1. The CDR3 has 14 amino acids. The V segment lost 1 base and the J segment 4 bases; nucleotides outside the gene matches: 0. Germline-derived CDR1 and CDR2 are LNHNV and YYDKDF (reference sequence). The CDR3, as DNA: TGTGCCACCAGCAGAGGACAGGGGGCAGATACGCAGTATTTT. It translates to CATSRGQGADTQYF.

This clonotype was counted between two and nine times. V usage is TRBV6-5 and J usage is TRBJ2-6; D unresolved. V lost 5 bases and J 4 bases, leaving 12 bases between the germline ends. Per germline, CDR1 MNHEY and CDR2 SVGAGI. The CDR3 sequence is 15 residues long. The CDR3 DNA follows: TGTGCCAGCAGTGTACACGTGTCGGGGGCCAACGTCCTGACTTTC. Residues: CASSVHVSGANVLTF.

V usage is TRBV6-2 or TRBV6-3 and J usage is TRBJ2-1; possibly TRBD2 for D (6 bases). This CDR3 spans 15 amino acids. Germline loops: CDR1 MNHEY, CDR2 SVGEGT. V was pared by 2 bases and J by 6 bases, with 14 bases between. The CDR3 region is CASSYTKRVGNEQFF. The CDR3 coding sequence is TGTGCCAGCAGTTACACTAAGCGGGTTGGCAATGAGCAGTTCTTC.

The V and J genes are TRBV20-1 and TRBJ2-5; 12 positions match TRBD2. The CDR3 loop spans 14 amino acids. After removal of 7 bases from V and 3 bases from J, the junction contained 6 bases not matched to a gene. The germline CDR1 and CDR2 sequences are DFQATT and SNEGSKA (reference sequence). The CDR3 bases are TGCAGTGGGAGACTAGCGGGAGTAGAAGAGACCCAGTACTTC. Protein: CSGRLAGVEETQYF.

There are a few counts of this clonotype. The gene calls are TRBV28 and TRBJ2-1, with TRBD1 identical over 8 bases. The CDR3 totals 12 residues. The V segment lost 5 bases and the J segment 6 bases; nucleotides outside the gene matches: 0. Germline CDR1 MDHEN, CDR2 SYDVKM. The CDR3 sequence: CASSTGGNEQFF. In nucleotides, the CDR3 is TGTGCCAGCAGTACAGGGGGCAATGAGCAGTTCTTC.

This clonotype was counted a few times. The chain is built from TRBV2 and TRBJ2-1, with 10 nucleotides matching TRBD2. J was trimmed by 10 bases and V by 6 bases; bases with no gene match: 9. The CDR3 loop spans 14 amino acids. Germline V gene lookup returns CDR1 SNHLY and CDR2 FYNNEI. The CDR3 region is CASRSVLAGVEQFF. CDR3 sequence (DNA): TGTGCCAGCAGGTCCGTTCTAGCGGGAGTGGAGCAGTTCTTC.

This chain uses TRBV7-8 with TRBJ2-3; tentative D call: TRBD2 (5 bases). The CDR3 is made up of 15 amino acids. The V end lost 2 bases, the J end lost 0 bases, and 9 bases lay between the germline ends. Germline CDR1 reads SGHVS; CDR2 reads FQNEAQ. The CDR3 region has the DNA TGTGCCAGCAGCTTATCTAGCCGTAGCACAGATACGCAGTATTTT. As protein: CASSLSSRSTDTQYF.

This chain's CDR3 is CASSLGAGDQETQYF. DNA of the CDR3: TGTGCCAGCAGCTTAGGAGCGGGAGACCAAGAGACCCAGTACTTC. The chain uses TRBV11-3 and TRBJ2-5, with 8 nucleotides matching TRBD2. Germline CDR1 SGHNT, CDR2 YENEEA. This CDR3 is 15 amino acids long. The ends lost 1 base at V and 0 bases at J; junction bases unmatched: 1.

Only a few counts were recorded for this clonotype. The rearrangement links TRBV6-6 to TRBJ2-3; perhaps TRBD1 as D (6 bases). V lost 4 bases and J lost 3, with 11 bases in between. CDR3 length: 14 residues. Per the germline V gene, CDR1 is MNHNY and CDR2 is SVGAGI (reference sequence). Written as DNA, the CDR3 is TGTGCCAGCAGTTCTAACAGGGCGACAGATACGCAGTATTTT. Encoded protein: CASSSNRATDTQYF.

The rearrangement links TRBV19 to TRBJ2-5; D is perhaps TRBD1 or TRBD2 (7 bases each). Germline V CDR1 and CDR2: LNHDA, SQIVND (reference sequence). The CDR3 is made up of 15 amino acids. Trimming cost V 5 bases and J 5 bases, with 18 bases left between them. DNA for the CDR3: TGTGCCAGTAGTCCCAGGGGGGGGGATTTGGAGACCCAGTACTTC. This gives the protein CASSPRGGDLETQYF.

The V call is TRBV11-2, the J call TRBJ2-3; 9 nucleotides agree with TRBD1. Germline V gene sequence: CDR1 SGHAT, CDR2 FQNNGV. After removal of 4 bases from V and 3 bases from J, the junction contained 5 bases not matched to a gene. CDR3 size: 15 residues. DNA of the CDR3: TGTGCCAGCAGCTCAGGGACAGGGAGGACAGATACGCAGTATTTT. It codes for CASSSGTGRTDTQYF.

The table lists this clonotype with many counts. This sequence joins TRBV7-2 and TRBJ2-1; D uncertain. Germline lookup yields CDR1 SGHTA and CDR2 FQGNSA. This CDR3 region has 18 residues. Trimming cost V 0 bases and J 0 bases, with 15 bases left between them. CDR3: CASSLAWSSRSSYNEQFF. The CDR3 DNA reads TGTGCCAGCAGCTTAGCGTGGAGTAGCCGGAGCTCCTACAATGAGCAGTTCTTC.

Concerning this clonotype itself: One junction end disagrees with the germline gene, perhaps due to a read error. The rearrangement joins TRBV6-6 to TRBJ1-2; possible D gene TRBD1, 5 bases. Germline V gene sequence: CDR1 MNHNY, CDR2 SVGAGI (reference sequence). The CDR3 runs 14 residues. The CDR3 DNA reads as TGTGCCAGCAGTGACTCCGGGACGTACTATGGCTACACCTTC. Protein sequence: CASSDSGTYYGYTF.

This rearrangement joins TRBV20-1 to TRBJ2-7, with TRBD1 identical over 8 bases. In germline, CDR1 is DFQATT, CDR2 SNEGSKA (reference sequence). CDR3 length equals 14 residues. The trim removed 0 bases at V and 4 bases at J, leaving 5 bases unmatched. This CDR3 reads CSARDQGAGYEQYF. The CDR3 bases are TGCAGTGCTAGAGATCAGGGGGCGGGATACGAGCAGTACTTC.

J is TRBJ2-3 and V is TRBV6-5; 8 nucleotides agree with TRBD1. CDR1 is MNHEY and CDR2 is SVGAGI in the germline V gene. The CDR3 consists of 13 residues. J lost 2 bases, V lost 6 bases, and 1 base had no gene match. The CDR3, as DNA: TGTGCCAGCAGGGGACAGGCCACAGATACGCAGTATTTT. As protein: CASRGQATDTQYF.

This chain links TRBV11-2 with TRBJ1-2, with D perhaps matching TRBD1 (6 bases). Germline V gene lookup returns CDR1 SGHAT and CDR2 FQNNGV. Trimming pared 5 bases from V and 4 bases from J, leaving 14 bases between. This CDR3 is 14 amino acids long. The CDR3 protein is CASSRLDSAYGYTF. The CDR3 nucleotides are TGTGCCAGCAGCCGTCTGGACAGTGCCTATGGCTACACCTTC.

The rearrangement links TRBV20-1 to TRBJ2-1; 11 bases match TRBD2. CDR3 length: 16 amino acids. J was trimmed by 7 bases and V by 3 bases; bases with no gene match: 11. Per germline, CDR1 DFQATT and CDR2 SNEGSKA (reference sequence). The chain's CDR3 is CSASAPGLAGFNEQFF. Here the CDR3 DNA reads TGCAGTGCTAGCGCCCCAGGACTAGCGGGTTTTAATGAGCAGTTCTTC.

This chain joins TRBV12-3 or TRBV12-4 and TRBJ2-1, with TRBD2 matching 8 bases. With V trimmed by 7 bases and J by 6 bases, 8 bases remained unmatched. The CDR3 has 14 amino acids. CDR3 sequence reads: CASTNSGKVNEQFF. The CDR3 DNA is TGTGCCAGCACCAATAGCGGGAAGGTCAATGAGCAGTTCTTC.